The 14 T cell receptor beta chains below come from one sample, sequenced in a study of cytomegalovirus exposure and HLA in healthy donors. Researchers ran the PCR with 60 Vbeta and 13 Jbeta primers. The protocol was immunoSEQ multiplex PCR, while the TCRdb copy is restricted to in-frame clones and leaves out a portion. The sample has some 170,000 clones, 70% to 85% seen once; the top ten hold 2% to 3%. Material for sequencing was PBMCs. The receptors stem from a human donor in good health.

The CDR3 protein is CASSQNRGGNTIYF. The CDR3 nucleotides read TGCGCCAGCAGCCAAAACAGGGGAGGCAACACCATATATTTT. The chain employs TRBV4-1 and TRBJ1-3, with 7 bases identical to TRBD1. Trimming cost V 2 bases and J 7 bases; bases outside gene matches: 5. Germline CDR1 and CDR2: MGHRA and YSYEKL. The CDR3 is 14 amino acids.

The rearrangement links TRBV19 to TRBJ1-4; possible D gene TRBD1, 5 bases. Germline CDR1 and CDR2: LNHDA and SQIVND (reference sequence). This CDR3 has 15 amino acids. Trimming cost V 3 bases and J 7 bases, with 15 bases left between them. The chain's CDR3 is CASSIALGQGEKLFF. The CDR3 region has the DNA TGTGCCAGTAGTATCGCCCTGGGGCAGGGTGAAAAACTGTTTTTT. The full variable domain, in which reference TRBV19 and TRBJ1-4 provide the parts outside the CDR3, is DGGITQSPKYLFRKEGQNVTLSCEQNLNHDAMYWYRQDPGQGLRLIYYSQIVNDFQKGDIAEGYSVSREKKESFPLTVTSAQKNPTAFYLCASSIALGQGEKLFFGSGTQLSVL.

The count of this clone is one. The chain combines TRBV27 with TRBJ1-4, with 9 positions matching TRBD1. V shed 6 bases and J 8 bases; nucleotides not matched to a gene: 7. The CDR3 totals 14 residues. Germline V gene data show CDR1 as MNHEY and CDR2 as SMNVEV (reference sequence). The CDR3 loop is CASSLGQGGEKLFF. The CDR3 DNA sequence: TGTGCCAGCAGCCTGGGACAGGGTGGCGAAAAACTGTTTTTT. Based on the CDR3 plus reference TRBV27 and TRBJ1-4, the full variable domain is EAQVTQNPRYLITVTGKKLTVTCSQNMNHEYMSWYRQDPGLGLRQIYYSMNVEVTDKGDVPEGYKVSRKEKRNFPLILESPSPNQTSLYFCASSLGQGGEKLFFGSGTQLSVL.

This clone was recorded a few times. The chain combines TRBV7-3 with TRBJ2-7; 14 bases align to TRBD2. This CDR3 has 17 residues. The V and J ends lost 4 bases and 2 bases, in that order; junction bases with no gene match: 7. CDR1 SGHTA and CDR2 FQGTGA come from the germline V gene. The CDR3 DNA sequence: TGTGCCAGCAGCTCGGGGACTAGCGGGGGACCCCCCTACGAGCAGTACTTC. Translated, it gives CASSSGTSGGPPYEQYF.

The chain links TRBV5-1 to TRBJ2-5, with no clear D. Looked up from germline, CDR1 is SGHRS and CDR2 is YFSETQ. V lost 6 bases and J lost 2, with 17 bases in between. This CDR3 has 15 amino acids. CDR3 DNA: TGCGCCAGCATGCCTGCTCCGGGTCTTCAAGAGACCCAGTACTTC. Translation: CASMPAPGLQETQYF.

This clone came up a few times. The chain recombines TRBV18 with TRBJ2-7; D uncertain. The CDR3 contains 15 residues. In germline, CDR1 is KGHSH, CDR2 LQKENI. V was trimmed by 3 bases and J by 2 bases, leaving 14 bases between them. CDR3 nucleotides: TGTGCCAGCTCACCGACCAAGACAATCCCCTACGAGCAGTACTTC. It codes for CASSPTKTIPYEQYF.

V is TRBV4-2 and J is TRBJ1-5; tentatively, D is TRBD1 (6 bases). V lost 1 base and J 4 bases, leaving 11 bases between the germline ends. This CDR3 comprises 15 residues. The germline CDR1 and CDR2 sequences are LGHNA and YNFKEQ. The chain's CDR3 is CASSQAGGQNQPQHF. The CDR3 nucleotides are TGTGCCAGCAGCCAAGCGGGGGGCCAAAATCAGCCCCAGCATTTT.

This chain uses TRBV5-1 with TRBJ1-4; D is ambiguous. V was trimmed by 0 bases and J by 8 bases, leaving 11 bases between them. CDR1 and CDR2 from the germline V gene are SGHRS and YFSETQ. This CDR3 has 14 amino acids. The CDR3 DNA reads TGCGCCAGCAGCTTGGCCGTGGGAGAGGAAAAACTGTTTTTT. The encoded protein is CASSLAVGEEKLFF.

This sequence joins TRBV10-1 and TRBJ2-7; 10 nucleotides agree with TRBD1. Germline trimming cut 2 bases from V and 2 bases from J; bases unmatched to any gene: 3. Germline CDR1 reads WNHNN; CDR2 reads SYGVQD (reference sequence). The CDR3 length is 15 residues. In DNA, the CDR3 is TGCGCCAGCAGTGAGGGACAGGGGGATCCCTACGAGCAGTACTTC. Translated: CASSEGQGDPYEQYF.

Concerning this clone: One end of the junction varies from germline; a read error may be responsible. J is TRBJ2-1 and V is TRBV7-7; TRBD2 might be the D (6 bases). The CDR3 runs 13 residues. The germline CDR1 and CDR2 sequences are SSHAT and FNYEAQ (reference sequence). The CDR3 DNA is TGTGCTAGCAGCTTACGGGGGAGTGATGAGCAGTTCTTC. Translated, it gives CASSLRGSDEQFF.

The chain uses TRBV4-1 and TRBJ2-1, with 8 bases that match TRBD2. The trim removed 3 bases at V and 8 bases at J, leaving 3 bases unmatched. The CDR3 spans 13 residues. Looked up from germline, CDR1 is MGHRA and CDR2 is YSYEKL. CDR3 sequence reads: CASSHTGGDEQFF. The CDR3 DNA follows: TGCGCCAGCAGCCACACGGGGGGGGATGAGCAGTTCTTC.

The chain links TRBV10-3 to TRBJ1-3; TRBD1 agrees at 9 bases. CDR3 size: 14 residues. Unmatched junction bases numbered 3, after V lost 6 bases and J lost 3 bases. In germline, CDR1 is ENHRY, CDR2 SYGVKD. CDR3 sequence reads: CAIRQGAFGNTIYF. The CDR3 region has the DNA TGTGCCATCAGACAGGGGGCATTTGGAAACACCATATATTTT.

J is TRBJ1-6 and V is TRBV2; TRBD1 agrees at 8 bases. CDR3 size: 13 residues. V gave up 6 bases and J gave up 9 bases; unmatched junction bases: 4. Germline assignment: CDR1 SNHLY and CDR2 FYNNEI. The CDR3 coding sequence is TGTGCCAGCAGACAGGGGGGAGGTTCACCCCTCCACTTT. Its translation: CASRQGGGSPLHF.

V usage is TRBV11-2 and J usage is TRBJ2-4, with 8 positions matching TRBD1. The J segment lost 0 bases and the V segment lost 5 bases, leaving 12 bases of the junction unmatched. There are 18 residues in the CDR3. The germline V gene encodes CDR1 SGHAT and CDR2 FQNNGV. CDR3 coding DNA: TGTGCCAGCAGCGTATCCCGACAGGGGCCTCTAGCCAAAAACATTCAGTACTTC. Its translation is CASSVSRQGPLAKNIQYF.